This T cell receptor beta chain was observed in a study of blood T cell repertoires in COVID-19. Study details: T cells, B-cell-depleted T cells, or PBMCs provided the cDNA or gDNA that served as material.

The CDR3 runs to 15 residues. Germline assignment: CDR1 SGDLS and CDR2 YYNGEE. Trimming removed 3 bases from V and 2 bases from J; junction bases left unmatched: 4. Repertoires were generated with immunoSEQ multiplex PCR, while TCRdb's copy carries only in-frame clones and drops some. The sample has 130,000 to 150,000 clones, around 80% seen once. Specimen: peripheral blood. The rearrangement links TRBV9 to TRBJ2-1; TRBD2 matches 8 bases. The receptor was derived from a woman of 80 years or more in a cohort sampled during active or convalescent COVID-19. The CDR3 DNA reads TGTGCCAGCAGCGACGGACTAGCTGCCTACAATGAGCAGTTCTTC. Translation: CASSDGLAAYNEQFF.